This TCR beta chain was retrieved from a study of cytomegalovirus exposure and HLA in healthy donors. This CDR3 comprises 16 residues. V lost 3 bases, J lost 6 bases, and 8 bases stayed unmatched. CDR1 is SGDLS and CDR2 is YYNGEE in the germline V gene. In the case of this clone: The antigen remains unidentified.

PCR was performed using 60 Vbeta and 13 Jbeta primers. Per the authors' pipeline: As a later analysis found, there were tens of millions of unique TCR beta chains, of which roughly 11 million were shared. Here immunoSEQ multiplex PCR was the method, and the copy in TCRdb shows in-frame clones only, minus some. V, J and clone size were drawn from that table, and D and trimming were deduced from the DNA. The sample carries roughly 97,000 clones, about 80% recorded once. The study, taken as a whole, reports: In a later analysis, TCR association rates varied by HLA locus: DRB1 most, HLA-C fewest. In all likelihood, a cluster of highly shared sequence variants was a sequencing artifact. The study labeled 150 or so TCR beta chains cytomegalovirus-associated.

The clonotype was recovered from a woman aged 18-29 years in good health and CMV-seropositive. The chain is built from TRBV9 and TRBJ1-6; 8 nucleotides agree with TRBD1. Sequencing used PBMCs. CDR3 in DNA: TGTGCCAGCAGCGCTGGACAGGGTTTACTTAATTCACCCCTCCACTTT. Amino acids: CASSAGQGLLNSPLHF.